The rows below give T cell receptor beta chains drawn from one sample of a study of blood T cell repertoires in COVID-19. The table came from immunoSEQ multiplex PCR; TCRdb's copy has only in-frame clones and leaves some out. The table shows 50,000 to 65,000 clones, with more than 75% occurring only once. Sequences were obtained from peripheral blood. Every receptor here comes from a man aged 50 to 59 with active COVID-19. CDR3s leave out the opening cysteine and the closing phenylalanine or tryptophan. The D gene is left open where the match is weak. A clone size is listed for some rows: how often the clone was seen (once, few, many), or a class if it is expanded.

-,once,TRBJ1-5,TRBV2,ASSAGTSGHQPQH
-,-,TRBJ1-2,TRBV2,ASSQTGLGYT
-,-,TRBJ2-7,TRBV9,ASGGAYEQY
TRBD2,-,TRBJ2-7,TRBV3-1/TRBV3-2,ASSLDSGANSYEQY
TRBD1,-,TRBJ2-5,TRBV7-6,ASSPPTGGGETQY
TRBD2,medium-sized,TRBJ2-7,TRBV5-6,ASCNWGGVCEQY
-,-,TRBJ2-3,TRBV4-3,ASSQDAAASSTDTQY
-,-,TRBJ1-1,TRBV6-5,ASRLAATGNTEAF
TRBD1,-,TRBJ1-6,TRBV27,ASSRDRGSDSPLH
-,-,TRBJ1-4,TRBV18,ASSPPREEEKLF
-,many,TRBJ1-5,TRBV10-1,ASSEKGADGYQPQH
TRBD1,-,TRBJ2-5,TRBV7-7,ASSATGSETQY
-,-,TRBJ2-1,TRBV5-8,ASSLEGVGSSYNEQF
-,-,TRBJ2-7,TRBV7-3,ASSLGGGASYEQY
-,once,TRBJ2-1,TRBV9,ASSVDVGSGEEQF
TRBD1,-,TRBJ1-1,TRBV19,ASLPGQGARTEAF
TRBD1,-,TRBJ2-7,TRBV11-1,ASSLDAGTGDYEQY
TRBD1,-,TRBJ1-1,TRBV6-5,ASTNRGPDTEAF
-,-,TRBJ2-7,TRBV10-2,ASKPDSAAYEQY
TRBD2,-,TRBJ2-7,TRBV5-8,ASSFGLAGGEEQY
-,-,TRBJ1-4,TRBV9,ASSVEGRGGRVKLF
-,-,TRBJ2-7,TRBV27,ASSTQGPGEQY
-,-,TRBJ2-1,TRBV6-1,ASSEAGQLYNEQF
-,-,TRBJ2-5,TRBV7-3,ASSLTQGGGTQY
-,-,TRBJ1-2,TRBV28,ASTSYNGYT
-,once,TRBJ1-6,TRBV20-1,SASSDSPLH
-,-,TRBJ2-7,TRBV7-9,ASSLADRAYEQY